This section outlines one T cell receptor (beta chain) sequence together with its context. Its cognate antigen is unknown. This specimen belongs to a study of cytomegalovirus exposure and HLA in healthy donors. Study results and caveats: The presence/absence work took it that sequencing depth was about the same across donors.

The CDR3 runs 11 residues. Germline CDR1 is DFQATT and CDR2 is SNEGSKA (reference sequence). These donors counted as nominally healthy when sampled, but unrecorded immune exposures were likely. The PCR was carried out with 60 Vbeta primers and 13 Jbeta primers. Sequencing used immunoSEQ multiplex PCR; TCRdb keeps in-frame clones, though not all of them. The table lists about 160,000 clones, 71% of them singletons, with 2.8% in the top ten. The source is a woman in her 30s in good health and CMV-seronegative. Sequenced: PBMCs. This chain links TRBV20-1 with TRBJ2-5; D not certain. The end of the DNA fits TRBJ2-7 better, so the J call may be wrong. DNA for the CDR3: TGCAGTGCTTCGAACCCCCACGAGCAGTACTTC. Protein sequence: CSASNPHEQYF.